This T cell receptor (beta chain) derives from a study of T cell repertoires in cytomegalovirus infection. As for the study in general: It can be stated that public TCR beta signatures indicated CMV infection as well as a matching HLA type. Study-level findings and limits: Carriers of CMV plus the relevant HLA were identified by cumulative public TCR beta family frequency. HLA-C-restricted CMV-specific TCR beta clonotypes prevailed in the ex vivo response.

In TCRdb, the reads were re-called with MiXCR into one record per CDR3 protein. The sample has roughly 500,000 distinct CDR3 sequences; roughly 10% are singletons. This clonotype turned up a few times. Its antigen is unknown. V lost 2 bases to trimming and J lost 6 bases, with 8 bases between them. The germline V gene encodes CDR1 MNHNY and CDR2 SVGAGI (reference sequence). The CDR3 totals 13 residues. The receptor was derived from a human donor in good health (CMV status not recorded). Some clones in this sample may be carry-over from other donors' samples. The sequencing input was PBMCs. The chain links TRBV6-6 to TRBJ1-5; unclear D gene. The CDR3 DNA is TGTGCCAGCAGTTACGGCGGTACTCAGCCCCAGCATTTT. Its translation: CASSYGGTQPQHF.